What follows describes a single TCR beta chain. No cognate antigen has been identified for it. No qualities accompany the bases; no much larger clone lies one base away. The CDR3 regions of human TCRbeta chains were subjected to immunosequencing. Per the authors' processing: Repertoire TCRs were matched against a reference library of SARS-CoV-2-specific TCRs generated with the MIRA antigen-specificity platform. Breadth was defined as the fraction of unique TCRs that were SARS-CoV-2-associated, and depth was defined as the fraction of total T cells that were SARS-CoV-2-associated. Each spike-specific TCR was assigned to its reactive spike region and to a CD4 or CD8 class using the MIRA data. Log10-transformed breadth and depth values were compared by one-way ANOVA with Sidak's multiple comparisons tests. Drawn from immuneACCESS, this table holds only the in-frame rearrangements with V and J called that TCRdb kept. Clones are partly lost; checked studies trace under half to an unresolved V gene and leave the rest unexplained. The DNA was the basis for D and trimming; V, J and clone size are from that table. The sample table holds over 100,000 clones, of which more than 75% were seen once. Clones ranked in the top ten supply around 0.99% of the sample.

The data were taken from a study of T cell responses to AZD1222 COVID-19 vaccine (dated by TCRdb to the early 2020s). About the study as a whole: TCR sequencing was performed for about 240 trial participants, of whom 207 were given two doses of AZD1222 and approximately 25 were given two doses of MenACWY control vaccine. Trial participants were enrolled by age into 18-55, 56-69 and 70-plus year subgroups, with approximately 160, 26 and 62 TCR-sequenced participants respectively. Here is what the overall study found, with its caveats: Participants were mostly white British, with more females than males. The authors suggested clonal diversity may have been underestimated. Reportedly, almost half of the unique spike-specific TCRs recognized epitopes lying outside the regions that are mutated in the B.1.351 and B.1.1.7 variants. The whole spike protein was spanned by vaccine-associated CD4 TCRs, and dominant responses were seen in regions 160-218 and 743-854. Because no samples from the day 14 peak response were available, repertoires could be characterized only after the peak T cell response. In the small 56-69-year group, the increase in depth fell short of significance, most likely because of low power. After two AZD1222 doses, both the breadth and the depth of spike-specific TCRs were significantly higher than at day 0 and than in MenACWY recipients. Conclusions about previously exposed vaccinees are limited because only six or seven AZD1222 recipients were SARS-CoV-2 seropositive at baseline.

V sheds 8 bases and J sheds 0 bases, leaving 14 bases between their ends. Sequences SNHLY (CDR1) and FYNNEI (CDR2) are obtained from the germline V gene. The cysteine opens and the phenylalanine closes a CDR3 of 14 amino acids. The read is trimmed to its CDR3 DNA, 42 bases read in frame from base 1. The label giving this sample's time point can be read as: about 28 days (+/-7) after the second vaccine dose. AZD1222 recipients whose second dose came at about 4 weeks and those whose second dose came at about 12 weeks were combined into one group, since spike-specific TCR depth and breadth did not differ between the two schedules. The vaccinee samples were drawn from two UK trials, COV001 and COV002, one of which was a single-blind randomized controlled phase 2/3 trial testing AZD1222 (ChAdOx1 nCoV-19) in healthy adults. Trial participant PBMC samples were collected at day 0 and day 28 after the second dose for TCRbeta chain sequencing.

The source material was peripheral blood, sampled 28 days after the second AZD1222 dose. The receptor chain draws on TRBV2 and TRBJ2-7; the D gene assignment is ambiguous. The source of this sequence is an adult who received the AZD1222 COVID-19 vaccine. CDR3 protein: CASRNDGNSYEQYF. The DNA sequence is given as TGTGCCAGCCGTAACGACGGAAACTCCTACGAGCAGTACTTC.